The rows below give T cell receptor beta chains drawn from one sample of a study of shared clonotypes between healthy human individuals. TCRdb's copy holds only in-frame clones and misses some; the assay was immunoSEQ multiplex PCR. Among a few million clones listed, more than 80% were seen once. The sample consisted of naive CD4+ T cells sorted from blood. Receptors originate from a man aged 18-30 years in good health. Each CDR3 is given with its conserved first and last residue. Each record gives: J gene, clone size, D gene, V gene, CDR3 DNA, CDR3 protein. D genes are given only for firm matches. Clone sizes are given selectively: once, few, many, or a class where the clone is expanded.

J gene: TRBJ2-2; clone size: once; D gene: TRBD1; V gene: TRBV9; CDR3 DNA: TGTGCCAGCAGCGTAGGGGCAGGGGGCAACACCGGGGAGCTGTTTTTT; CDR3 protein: CASSVGAGGNTGELFF
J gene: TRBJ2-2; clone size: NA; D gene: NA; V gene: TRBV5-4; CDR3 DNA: TGTGCCAGCAGCTTCTCGGCGACCGGACGTTCCGGGGAGCTGTTTTTT; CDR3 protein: CASSFSATGRSGELFF
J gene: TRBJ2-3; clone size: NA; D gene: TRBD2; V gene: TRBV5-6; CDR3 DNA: TGTGCCAGCAGCCGCGGGGGGGCCAGCACAGATACGCAGTATTTT; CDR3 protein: CASSRGGASTDTQYF
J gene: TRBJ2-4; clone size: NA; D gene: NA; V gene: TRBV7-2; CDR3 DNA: TGTGCCAGCAGCTTCGTCTCCTTAGCCAAAAACATTCAGTACTTC; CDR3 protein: CASSFVSLAKNIQYF
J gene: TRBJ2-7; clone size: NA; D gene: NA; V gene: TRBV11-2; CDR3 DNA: TGTGCCAGCAGCTTAGATCAATCGGGGGTGTTCGTCTACGAGCAGTACTTC; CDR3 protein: CASSLDQSGVFVYEQYF
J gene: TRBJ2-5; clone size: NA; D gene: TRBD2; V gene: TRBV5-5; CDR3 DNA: TGTGCCAGCTCCCCAGGGACTAGCGGGAGTTGGGAGACCCAGTACTTC; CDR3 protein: CASSPGTSGSWETQYF
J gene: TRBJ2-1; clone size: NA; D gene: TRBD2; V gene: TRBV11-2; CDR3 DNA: TGTGCCAGCAGCTTAATGATAGCGGGGGCCTGGAATGAGCAGTTCTTC; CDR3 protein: CASSLMIAGAWNEQFF
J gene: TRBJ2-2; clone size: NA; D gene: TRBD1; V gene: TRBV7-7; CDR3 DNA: TGTGCTAGCCAAGAGGGACAGGGGGCCGGGGAGCTGTTTTTT; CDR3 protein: CASQEGQGAGELFF
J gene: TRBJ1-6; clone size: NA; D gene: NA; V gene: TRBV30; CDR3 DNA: TGTGCCTGGAGTGTACAGAGTGTGCGATCACCCCTCCACTTT; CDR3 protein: CAWSVQSVRSPLHF
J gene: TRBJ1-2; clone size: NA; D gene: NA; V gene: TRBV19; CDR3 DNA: TGTGCCAGTAGTACCCAGGGCGGAATCTATGGCTACACCTTC; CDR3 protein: CASSTQGGIYGYTF
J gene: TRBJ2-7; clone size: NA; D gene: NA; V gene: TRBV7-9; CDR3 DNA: TGTGCCAGCAGCCGCGATCTGGGGGAGCAGTACTTC; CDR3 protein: CASSRDLGEQYF
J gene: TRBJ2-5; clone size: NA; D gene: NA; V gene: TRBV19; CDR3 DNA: TGTGCCAGTAGTATCAACCCCCAAGAGACCCAGTACTTC; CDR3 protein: CASSINPQETQYF
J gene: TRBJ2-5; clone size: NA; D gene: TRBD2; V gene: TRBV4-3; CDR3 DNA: TGCGCCAGCAGCCACGGACTAGCCCGGTCCTCGGAGACCCAGTACTTC; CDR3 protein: CASSHGLARSSETQYF
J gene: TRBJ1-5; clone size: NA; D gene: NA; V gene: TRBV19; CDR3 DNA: TGTGCCAGTAGACAGAGGACGGATCAGCCCCAGCATTTT; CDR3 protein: CASRQRTDQPQHF
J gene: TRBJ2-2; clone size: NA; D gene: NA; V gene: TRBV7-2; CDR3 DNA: TGTGCCAGCAGCCGGGACTGGCGGCTAACCGGGGAGCTGTTTTTT; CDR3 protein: CASSRDWRLTGELFF
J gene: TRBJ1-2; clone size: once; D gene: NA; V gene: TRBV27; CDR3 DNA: TGTGCCAGCAGTTTATGGGCAGGGTCGGAGGGCTACACCTTC; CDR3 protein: CASSLWAGSEGYTF
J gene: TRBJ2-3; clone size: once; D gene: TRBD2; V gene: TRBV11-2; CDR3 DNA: TGTGCCAGCAGCATGGGGACTAGCACCTATACGCAGTATTTT; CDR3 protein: CASSMGTSTYTQYF
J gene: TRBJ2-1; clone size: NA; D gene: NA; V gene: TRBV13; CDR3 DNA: TGTGCCAGCAGCTCGTCCCTACTAGACAAAGGGGGCAATGAGCAGTTCTTC; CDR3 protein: CASSSSLLDKGGNEQFF
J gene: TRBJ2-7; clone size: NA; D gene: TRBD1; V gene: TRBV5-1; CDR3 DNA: TGCGCCAGCAGCCCCGGGACAGGGATTAACGAGCAGTACTTC; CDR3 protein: CASSPGTGINEQYF
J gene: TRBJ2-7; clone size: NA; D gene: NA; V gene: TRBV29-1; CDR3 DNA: TGCAGCGTTGTAGGGGTCTCCTACGAGCAGTACTTC; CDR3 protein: CSVVGVSYEQYF
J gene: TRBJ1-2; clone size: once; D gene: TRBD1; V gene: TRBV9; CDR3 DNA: TGTGCCAGCAGAGACAGGGGAGGGCATGGCTACACCTTC; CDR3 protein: CASRDRGGHGYTF
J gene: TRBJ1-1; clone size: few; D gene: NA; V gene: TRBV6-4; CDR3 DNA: TGTGCCAGCAGTTCGGACAGGAACACTGAAGCTTTCTTT; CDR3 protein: CASSSDRNTEAFF
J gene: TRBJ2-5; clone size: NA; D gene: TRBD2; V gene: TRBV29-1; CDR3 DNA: TGCAGCGTTGACTCCGAGAGGGGGTCGACTAGCGGGGGGCCCAAGTACTTC; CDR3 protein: CSVDSERGSTSGGPKYF
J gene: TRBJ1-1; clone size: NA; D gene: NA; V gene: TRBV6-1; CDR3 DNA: TGTGCCAGCAGTGGACCCCTTCGACAGACGAACACTGAAGCTTTCTTT; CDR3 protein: CASSGPLRQTNTEAFF
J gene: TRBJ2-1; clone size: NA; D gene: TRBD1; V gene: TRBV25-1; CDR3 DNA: TGTGCCAGCAGTGAACCGGGACAGGGCCGGAGTGGTGAGCAGTTCTTC; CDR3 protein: CASSEPGQGRSGEQFF
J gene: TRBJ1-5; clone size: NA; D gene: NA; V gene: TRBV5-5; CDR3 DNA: TGTGCCAGCAGCTTGGGGGGGACTGGTCAGCCCCAGCATTTT; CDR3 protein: CASSLGGTGQPQHF
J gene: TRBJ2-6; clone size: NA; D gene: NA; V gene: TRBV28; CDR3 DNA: TGTGCCAGCAGTGGCGGTGGCATCAGTGGGGCCAACGTCCTGACTTTC; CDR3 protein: CASSGGGISGANVLTF
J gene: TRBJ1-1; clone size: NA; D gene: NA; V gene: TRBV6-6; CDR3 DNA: TGTGCCAGCAACGAGGGACGGGCTGAAGCTTTCTTT; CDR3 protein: CASNEGRAEAFF
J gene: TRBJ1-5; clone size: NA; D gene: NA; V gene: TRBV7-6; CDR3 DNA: TGTGCCAGCAGCTTAGAGGGAGCCCCGTTGTGGCCCCAGCATTTT; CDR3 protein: CASSLEGAPLWPQHF
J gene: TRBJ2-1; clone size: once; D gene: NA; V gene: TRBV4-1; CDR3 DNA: TGCGCCAGCAGCCAAGAAAGATCGGGAAGCTCCTACAATGAGCAGTTCTTC; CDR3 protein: CASSQERSGSSYNEQFF
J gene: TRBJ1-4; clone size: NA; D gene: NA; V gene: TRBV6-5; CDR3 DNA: TGTGCCAGCAGTTTGCAGGGGTTAGGAAAACTGTTTTTT; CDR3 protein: CASSLQGLGKLFF
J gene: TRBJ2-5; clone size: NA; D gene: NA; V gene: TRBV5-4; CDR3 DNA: TGTGCCAGCAGCTTGGAAGTTGAGACCCAGTACTTC; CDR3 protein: CASSLEVETQYF
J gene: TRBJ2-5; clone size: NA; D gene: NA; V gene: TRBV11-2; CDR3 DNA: TGTGCCAGCAGCCGGACTCGCCGGGGGGAGACCCAGTACTTC; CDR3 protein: CASSRTRRGETQYF
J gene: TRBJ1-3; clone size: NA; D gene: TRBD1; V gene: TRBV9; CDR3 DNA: TGTGCCAGCAGCGTAGGGGACAGCGAACGAAACACCATATATTTT; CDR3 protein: CASSVGDSERNTIYF
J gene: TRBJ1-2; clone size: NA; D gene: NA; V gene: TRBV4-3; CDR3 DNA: TGCGCCAGCAGCCAAGAGAAGGACTCTAACTATGGCTACACCTTC; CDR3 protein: CASSQEKDSNYGYTF
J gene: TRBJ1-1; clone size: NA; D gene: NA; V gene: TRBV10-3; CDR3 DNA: TGTGCCGCATCGAACACCCTGAACACTGAAGCTTTCTTT; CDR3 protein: CAASNTLNTEAFF
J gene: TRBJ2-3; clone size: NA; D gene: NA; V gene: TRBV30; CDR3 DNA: TGTGCCTGGAGTCGGGGCGGCACATGGGAAGCTAGCACAGATACGCAGTATTTT; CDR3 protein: CAWSRGGTWEASTDTQYF
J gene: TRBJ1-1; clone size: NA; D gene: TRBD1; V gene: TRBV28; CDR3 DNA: TGTGCCAGCAGGAAACCGGGACAGAGGAACACTGAAGCTTTCTTT; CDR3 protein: CASRKPGQRNTEAFF
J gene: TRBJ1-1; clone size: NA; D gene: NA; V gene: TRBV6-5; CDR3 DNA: TGTGCCAGCAGTTACCCGACCCGTCAAGGGACTGAAGCTTTCTTT; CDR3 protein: CASSYPTRQGTEAFF
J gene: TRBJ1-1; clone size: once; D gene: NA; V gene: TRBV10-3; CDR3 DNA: TGTGCCATCAGTGAAAGGGGAGGAAACACTGAAGCTTTCTTT; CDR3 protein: CAISERGGNTEAFF
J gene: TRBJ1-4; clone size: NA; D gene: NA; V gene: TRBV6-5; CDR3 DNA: TGTGCCAGCAGTTACTCGACGACCGCGGGAAAACTGTTTTTT; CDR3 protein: CASSYSTTAGKLFF
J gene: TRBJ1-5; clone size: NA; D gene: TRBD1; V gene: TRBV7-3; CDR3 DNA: TGTGCCAGCAGCCCAGAGGCGTCAGGGGGTCAGCCCCAGCATTTT; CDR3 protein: CASSPEASGGQPQHF
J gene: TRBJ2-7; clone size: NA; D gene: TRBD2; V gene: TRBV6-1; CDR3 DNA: TGTGCCAGCAGTGTCGGGACTACGAACTACGAGCAGTACTTC; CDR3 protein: CASSVGTTNYEQYF
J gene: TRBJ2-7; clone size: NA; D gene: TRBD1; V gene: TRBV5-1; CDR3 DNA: TGCGCCAGCTCGGTAAGCCCGGGACAGGGTAGCTACGAGCAGTACTTC; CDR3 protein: CASSVSPGQGSYEQYF
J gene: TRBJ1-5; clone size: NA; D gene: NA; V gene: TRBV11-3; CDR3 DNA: TGTGCCAGCAGCCCCAGCAGGTTATTTGATCAGCCCCAGCATTTT; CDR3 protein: CASSPSRLFDQPQHF
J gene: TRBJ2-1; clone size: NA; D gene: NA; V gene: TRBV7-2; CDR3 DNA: TGTGCCAGCAGCTTAGACGGGACCCCCTACAATGAGCAGTTCTTC; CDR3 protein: CASSLDGTPYNEQFF
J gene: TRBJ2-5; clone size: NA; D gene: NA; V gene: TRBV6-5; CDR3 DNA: TGTGCCAGCAGCCCCGGAGAGATCGGTGAGACCCAGTACTTC; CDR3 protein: CASSPGEIGETQYF
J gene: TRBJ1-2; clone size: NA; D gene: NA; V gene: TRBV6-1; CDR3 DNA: TGTGCCAGCAGTGAAGCTCAAGGTGGCTACACCTTC; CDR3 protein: CASSEAQGGYTF
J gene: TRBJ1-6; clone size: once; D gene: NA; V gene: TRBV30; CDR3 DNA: TGTGCCTGGAGATTGGGTCGGAGTGAACTTTCACCCCTCCACTTT; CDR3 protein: CAWRLGRSELSPLHF
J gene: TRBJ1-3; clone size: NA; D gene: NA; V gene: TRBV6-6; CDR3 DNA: TGTGCCAGCCGAAACGATGGCTCTGGAAACACCATATATTTT; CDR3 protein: CASRNDGSGNTIYF
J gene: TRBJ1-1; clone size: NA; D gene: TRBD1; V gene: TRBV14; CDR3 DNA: TGTGCCAGCAGCCATTCAGGGGGCAGGGGGCGGAACACTGAAGCTTTCTTT; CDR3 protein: CASSHSGGRGRNTEAFF